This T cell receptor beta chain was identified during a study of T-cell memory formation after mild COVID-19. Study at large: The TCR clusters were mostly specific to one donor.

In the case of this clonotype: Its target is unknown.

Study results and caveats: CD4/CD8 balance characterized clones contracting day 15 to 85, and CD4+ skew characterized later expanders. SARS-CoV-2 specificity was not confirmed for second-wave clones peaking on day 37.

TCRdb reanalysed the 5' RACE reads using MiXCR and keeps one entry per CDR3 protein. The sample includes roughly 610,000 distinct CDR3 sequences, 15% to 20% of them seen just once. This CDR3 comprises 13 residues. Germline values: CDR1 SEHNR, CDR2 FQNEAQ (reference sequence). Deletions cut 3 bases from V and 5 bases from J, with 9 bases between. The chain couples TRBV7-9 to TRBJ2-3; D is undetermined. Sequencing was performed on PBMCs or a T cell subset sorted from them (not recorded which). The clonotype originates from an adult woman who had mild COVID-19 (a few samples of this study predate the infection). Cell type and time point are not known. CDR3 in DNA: TGTGCCAGCAGCTTTTCGCGAGTAGATACGCAGTATTTT. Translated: CASSFSRVDTQYF.